These 7 T cell receptor beta chains were all obtained from the same sample, sequenced in a study of cytomegalovirus exposure and HLA in healthy donors. Primers: 60 Vbeta forward and 13 Jbeta reverse. The repertoire was sequenced with immunoSEQ multiplex PCR; TCRdb's copy has only in-frame clones and lacks some. The data contain 160,000 or so clones, over 70% of them seen just once; the ten biggest clones take up 7%. Sequenced material: PBMCs. All receptors come from a woman in her 40s in good health and CMV-seropositive.

This clone was counted a few times. The chain recombines TRBV30 with TRBJ1-1, with 7 bases lining up with TRBD1. V gave up 1 base and J gave up 6 bases; unmatched junction bases: 2. CDR1 is GTSNPN, CDR2 SVGIG, per germline (reference sequence). This CDR3 has 12 amino acids. For the CDR3, the DNA is TGTGCCTGGAGTGGAGGACAGGCTGAAGCTTTCTTT. This encodes CAWSGGQAEAFF. The complete variable domain, with remaining parts taken from reference TRBV30 and TRBJ1-1, reads SQTIHQWPATLVQPVGSPLSLECTVEGTSNPNLYWYRQAAGRGLQLLFYSVGIGQISSEVPQNLSASRPQDRQFILSSKKLLLSDSGFYLCAWSGGQAEAFFGQGTRLTVV.

This clone was picked up a small number of times. One end of the junction does not line up with germline, which may come from a read error. The chain is built from TRBV18 and TRBJ2-6, with 7 positions matching TRBD2. Looked up from germline, CDR1 is KGHSH and CDR2 is LQKENI. This CDR3 contains 16 residues. CDR3 DNA sequence: TGTGCCAGCTCACCACCGGTGCGGGGAGGGGCCAACGGCCTGACTTTC. Translating gives CASSPPVRGGANGLTF.

The chain combines TRBV4-2 with TRBJ1-4; 7 nucleotides match TRBD1. The CDR3 covers 16 residues. Germline lookup yields CDR1 LGHNA and CDR2 YNFKEQ. V trimming: 3 bases; J trimming: 7 bases; junction bases outside the gene matches: 11. CDR3 sequence reads: CASSQAGDSWAEKLFF. The CDR3 bases are TGTGCCAGCAGCCAGGCTGGGGACAGCTGGGCTGAAAAACTGTTTTTT.

This chain uses TRBV28 with TRBJ1-2, with unresolved D. V gave up 3 bases and J gave up 8 bases, with 13 bases separating them. Per germline, CDR1 MDHEN and CDR2 SYDVKM. CDR3 length: 13 amino acids. CDR3 region: CASSLEDAWGYTF. The CDR3 nucleotides read TGTGCCAGCAGTTTGGAGGATGCCTGGGGCTACACCTTC.

The gene calls are TRBV5-1 and TRBJ2-7; 7 bases line up with TRBD1. This CDR3 region has 15 residues. The trim removed 0 bases at V and 0 bases at J, leaving 3 bases unmatched. Germline V gives CDR1 SGHRS, CDR2 YFSETQ. CDR3 DNA: TGCGCCAGCAGCTTGGGAGGGACAGCCTCCTACGAGCAGTACTTC. This codes for CASSLGGTASYEQYF.

The chain links TRBV7-2 to TRBJ1-4; 8 nucleotides line up with TRBD1. Germline CDR1 SGHTA, CDR2 FQGNSA. Trimming cost V 1 base and J 4 bases; bases outside gene matches: 8. This CDR3 contains 17 residues. The DNA of the CDR3 is TGTGCCAGCAGCTTAGGGGGACAGGCGGAATTTAATGAAAAACTGTTTTTT. The encoded protein is CASSLGGQAEFNEKLFF.

The chain's CDR3 is CASSGVGGQDQPQHF. The CDR3 DNA reads as TGTGCCAGCAGTGGGGTGGGGGGTCAGGATCAGCCCCAGCATTTT. The chain recombines TRBV6-1 with TRBJ1-5; perhaps TRBD1 as D (5 bases). The CDR3 is 15 residues long. V gave up 4 bases and J gave up 5 bases, with 15 bases separating them. Germline V gene sequence: CDR1 MNHNS, CDR2 SASEGT.